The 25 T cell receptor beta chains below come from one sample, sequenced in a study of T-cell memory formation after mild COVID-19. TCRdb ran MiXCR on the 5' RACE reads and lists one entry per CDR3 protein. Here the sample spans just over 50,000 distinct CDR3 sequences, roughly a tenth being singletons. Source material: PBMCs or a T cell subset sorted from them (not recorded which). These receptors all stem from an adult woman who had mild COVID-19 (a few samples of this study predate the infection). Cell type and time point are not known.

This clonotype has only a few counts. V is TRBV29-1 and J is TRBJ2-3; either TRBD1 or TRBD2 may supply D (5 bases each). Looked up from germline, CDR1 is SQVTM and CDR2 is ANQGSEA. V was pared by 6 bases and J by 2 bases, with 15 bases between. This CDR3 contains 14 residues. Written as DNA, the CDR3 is TGCAGCGTAGCGAAGGGGACCCACACAGATACGCAGTATTTT. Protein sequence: CSVAKGTHTDTQYF.

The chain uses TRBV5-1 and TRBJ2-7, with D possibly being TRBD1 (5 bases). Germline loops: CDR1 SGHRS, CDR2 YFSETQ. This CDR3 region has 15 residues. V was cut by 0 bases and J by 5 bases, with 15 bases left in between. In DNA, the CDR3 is TGCGCCAGCAGCTTGGGCGCAGGGCACGGCGACGAGCAGTACTTC. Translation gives CASSLGAGHGDEQYF.

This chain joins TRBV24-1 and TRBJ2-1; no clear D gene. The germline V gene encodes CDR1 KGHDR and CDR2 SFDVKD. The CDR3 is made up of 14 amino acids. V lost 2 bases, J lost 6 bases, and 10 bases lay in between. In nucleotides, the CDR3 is TGTGCCACCAGTGATTATTTCGGGTCCAATGAGCAGTTCTTC. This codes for CATSDYFGSNEQFF.

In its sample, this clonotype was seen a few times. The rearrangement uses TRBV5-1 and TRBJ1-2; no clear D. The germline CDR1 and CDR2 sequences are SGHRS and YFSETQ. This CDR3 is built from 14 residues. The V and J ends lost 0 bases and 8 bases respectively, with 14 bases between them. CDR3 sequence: CASSLEIRVDGYTF. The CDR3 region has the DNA TGCGCCAGCAGCTTGGAAATAAGGGTTGACGGCTACACCTTC.

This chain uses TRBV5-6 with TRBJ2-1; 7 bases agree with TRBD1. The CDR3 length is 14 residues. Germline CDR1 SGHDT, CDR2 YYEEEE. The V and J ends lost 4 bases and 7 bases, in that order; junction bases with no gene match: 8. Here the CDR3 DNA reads TGTGCCAGCAGCCTTCCAGGGGGTGGGAATGAGCAGTTCTTC. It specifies CASSLPGGGNEQFF.

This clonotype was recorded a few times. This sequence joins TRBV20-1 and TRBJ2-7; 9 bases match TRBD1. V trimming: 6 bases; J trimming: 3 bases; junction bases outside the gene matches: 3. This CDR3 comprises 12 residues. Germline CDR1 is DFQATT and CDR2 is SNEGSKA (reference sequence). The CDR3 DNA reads TGCAGTGCAGGGACAGGGTACTACGAGCAGTACTTC. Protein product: CSAGTGYYEQYF.

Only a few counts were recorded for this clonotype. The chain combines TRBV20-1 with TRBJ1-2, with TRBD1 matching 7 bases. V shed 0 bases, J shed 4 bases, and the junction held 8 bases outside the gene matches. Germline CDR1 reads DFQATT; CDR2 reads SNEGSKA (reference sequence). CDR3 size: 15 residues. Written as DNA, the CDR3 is TGCAGTGCTAGAGATCTGCAGGGGGGATTCTATGGCTACACCTTC. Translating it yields CSARDLQGGFYGYTF.

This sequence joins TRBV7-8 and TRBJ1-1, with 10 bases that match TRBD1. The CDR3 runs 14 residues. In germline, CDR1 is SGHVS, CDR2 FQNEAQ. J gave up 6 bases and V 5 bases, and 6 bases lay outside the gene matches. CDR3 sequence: CASSQGQGRAEAFF. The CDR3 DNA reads TGTGCCAGCAGCCAGGGACAGGGGAGGGCTGAAGCTTTCTTT.

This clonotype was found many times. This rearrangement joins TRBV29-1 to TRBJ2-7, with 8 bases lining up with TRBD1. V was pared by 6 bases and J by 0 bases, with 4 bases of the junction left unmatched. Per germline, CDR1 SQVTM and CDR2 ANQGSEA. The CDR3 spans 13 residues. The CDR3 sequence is CSVRQGLSYEQYF. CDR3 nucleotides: TGCAGCGTCAGACAGGGGCTCTCCTACGAGCAGTACTTC.

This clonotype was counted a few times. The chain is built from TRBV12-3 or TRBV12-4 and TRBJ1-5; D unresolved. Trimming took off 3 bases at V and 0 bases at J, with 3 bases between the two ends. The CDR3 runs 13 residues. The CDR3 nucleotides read TGTGCCAGCAGTTTGGGTAGCAATCAGCCCCAGCATTTT. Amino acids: CASSLGSNQPQHF.

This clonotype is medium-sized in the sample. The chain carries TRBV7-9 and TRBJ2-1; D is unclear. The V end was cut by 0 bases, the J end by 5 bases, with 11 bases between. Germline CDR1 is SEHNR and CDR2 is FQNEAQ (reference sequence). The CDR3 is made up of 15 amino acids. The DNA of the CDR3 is TGTGCCAGCAGCTTAGCTTTCGGCGGCGACAATGAGCAGTTCTTC. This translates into CASSLAFGGDNEQFF.

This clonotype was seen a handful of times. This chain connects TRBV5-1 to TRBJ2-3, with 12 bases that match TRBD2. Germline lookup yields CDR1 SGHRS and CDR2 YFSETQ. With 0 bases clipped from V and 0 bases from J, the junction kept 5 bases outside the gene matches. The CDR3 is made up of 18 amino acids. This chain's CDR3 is CASSLGTSGVASTDTQYF. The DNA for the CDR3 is TGCGCCAGCAGCTTGGGGACTAGCGGGGTCGCTAGCACAGATACGCAGTATTTT.

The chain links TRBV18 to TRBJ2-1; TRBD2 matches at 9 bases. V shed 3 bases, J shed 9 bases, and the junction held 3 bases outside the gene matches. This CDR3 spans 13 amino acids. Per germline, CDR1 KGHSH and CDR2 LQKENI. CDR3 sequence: CASSPVTSGEQFF. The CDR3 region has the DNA TGTGCCAGCTCACCGGTGACTAGCGGTGAGCAGTTCTTC.

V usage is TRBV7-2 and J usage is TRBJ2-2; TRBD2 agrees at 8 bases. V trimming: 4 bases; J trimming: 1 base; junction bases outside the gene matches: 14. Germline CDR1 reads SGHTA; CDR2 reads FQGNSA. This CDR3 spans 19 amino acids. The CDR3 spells CASSSAPYGGVKNTGELFF. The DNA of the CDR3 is TGTGCCAGCAGCTCAGCCCCATACGGGGGGGTCAAGAACACCGGGGAGCTGTTTTTT.

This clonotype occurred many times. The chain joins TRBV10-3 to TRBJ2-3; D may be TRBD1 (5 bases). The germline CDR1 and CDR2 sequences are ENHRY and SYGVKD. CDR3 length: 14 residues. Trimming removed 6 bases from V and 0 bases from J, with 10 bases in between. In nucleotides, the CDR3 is TGTGCCATCAGAGGGGTTACGAGCACAGATACGCAGTATTTT. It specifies CAIRGVTSTDTQYF.

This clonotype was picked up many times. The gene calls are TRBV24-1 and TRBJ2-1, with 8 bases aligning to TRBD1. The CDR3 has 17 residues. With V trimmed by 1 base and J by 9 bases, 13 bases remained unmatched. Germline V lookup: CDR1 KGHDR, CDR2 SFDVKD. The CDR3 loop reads CATSDFPTDRGVGEQFF. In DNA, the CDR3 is TGTGCCACCAGTGATTTTCCGACTGACAGGGGAGTGGGTGAGCAGTTCTTC.

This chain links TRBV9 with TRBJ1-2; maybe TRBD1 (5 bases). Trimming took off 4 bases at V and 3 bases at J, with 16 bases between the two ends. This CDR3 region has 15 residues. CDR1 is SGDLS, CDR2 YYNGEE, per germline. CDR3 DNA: TGTGCCAGCAGCCCATGGGGGGTTCAGTACTATGGCTACACCTTC. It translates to CASSPWGVQYYGYTF.

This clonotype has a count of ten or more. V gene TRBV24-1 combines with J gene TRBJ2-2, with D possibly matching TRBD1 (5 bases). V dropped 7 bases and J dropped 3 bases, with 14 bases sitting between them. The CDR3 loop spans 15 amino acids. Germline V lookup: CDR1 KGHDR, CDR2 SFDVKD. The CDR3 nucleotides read TGTGCCACCAGCGACCAGGGCGAGGACACCGGGGAGCTGTTTTTT. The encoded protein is CATSDQGEDTGELFF.

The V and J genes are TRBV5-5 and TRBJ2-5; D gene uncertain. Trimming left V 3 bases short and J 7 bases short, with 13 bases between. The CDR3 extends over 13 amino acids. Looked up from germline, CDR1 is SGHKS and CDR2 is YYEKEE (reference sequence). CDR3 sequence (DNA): TGTGCCAGCAGCTCCTCCGGACGTGGGACCCAGTACTTC. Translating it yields CASSSSGRGTQYF.

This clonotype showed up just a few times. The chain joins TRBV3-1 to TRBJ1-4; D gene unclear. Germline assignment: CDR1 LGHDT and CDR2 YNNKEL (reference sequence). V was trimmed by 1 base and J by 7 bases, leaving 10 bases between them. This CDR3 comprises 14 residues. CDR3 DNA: TGTGCCAGCAGCCAAGGGCCCCTTAGTGAAAAACTGTTTTTT. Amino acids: CASSQGPLSEKLFF. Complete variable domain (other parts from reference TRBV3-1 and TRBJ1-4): DTAVSQTPKYLVTQMGNDKSIKCEQNLGHDTMYWYKQDSKKFLKIMFSYNNKELIINETVPNRFSPKSPDKAHLNLHINSLELGDSAVYFCASSQGPLSEKLFFGSGTQLSVL.

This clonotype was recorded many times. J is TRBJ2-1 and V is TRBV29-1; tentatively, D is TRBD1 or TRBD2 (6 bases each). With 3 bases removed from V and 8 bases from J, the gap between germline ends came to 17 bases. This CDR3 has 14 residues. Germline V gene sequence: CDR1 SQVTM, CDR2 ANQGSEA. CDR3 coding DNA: TGCAGCGTTGACTCGCGGGAAGCAGGGGATGAGCAGTTCTTC. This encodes CSVDSREAGDEQFF.

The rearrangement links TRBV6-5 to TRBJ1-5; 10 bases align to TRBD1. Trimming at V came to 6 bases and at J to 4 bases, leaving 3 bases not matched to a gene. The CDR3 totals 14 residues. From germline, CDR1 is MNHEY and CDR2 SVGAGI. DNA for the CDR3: TGTGCCAGCAGCGACAGGGGGCAAAATCAGCCCCAGCATTTT. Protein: CASSDRGQNQPQHF.

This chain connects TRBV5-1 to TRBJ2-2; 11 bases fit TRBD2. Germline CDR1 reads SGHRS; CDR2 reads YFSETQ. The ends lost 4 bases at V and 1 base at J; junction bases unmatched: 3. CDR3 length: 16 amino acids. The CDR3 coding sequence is TGCGCCAGCAGCACAGGGACTAGCGGGAACACCGGGGAGCTGTTTTTT. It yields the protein CASSTGTSGNTGELFF.

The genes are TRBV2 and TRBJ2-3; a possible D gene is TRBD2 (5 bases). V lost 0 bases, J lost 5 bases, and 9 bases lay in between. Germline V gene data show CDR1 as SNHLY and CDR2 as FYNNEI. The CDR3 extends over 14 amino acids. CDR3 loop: CASSEALRGDTQYF. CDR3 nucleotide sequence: TGTGCCAGCAGTGAAGCGCTTCGGGGAGATACGCAGTATTTT.

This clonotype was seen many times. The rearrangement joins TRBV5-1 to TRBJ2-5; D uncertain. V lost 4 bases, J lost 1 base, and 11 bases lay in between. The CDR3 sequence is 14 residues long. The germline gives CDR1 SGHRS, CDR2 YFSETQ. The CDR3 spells CASSPGWGQETQYF. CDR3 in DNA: TGCGCCAGCAGCCCCGGGTGGGGCCAAGAGACCCAGTACTTC.